This T cell receptor beta chain was identified in a study of blood T cell repertoires in COVID-19. About the study: The origin of the acute and convalescent COVID-19 samples was the United States, Italy and Spain.

CDR3 length equals 15 residues. Unmatched junction bases numbered 8, after V lost 3 bases and J lost 6 bases. Germline lookup yields CDR1 SGDLS and CDR2 YYNGEE. Original handling: Quantification of nucleated cells was approximated via reference gene primer amplification. Measured with immunoSEQ multiplex PCR; TCRdb has only the in-frame clones, and not every one. Clone size and the V and J calls come from that table; the DNA yielded D and trimming. This table holds approximately 230,000 clones, 75% to 90% found once. Participants spanned ages about 18 to 100 years and resided in about 24 US areas. The receptor was isolated from a young woman who had recovered from COVID-19. Specimen: PBMCs or T cells enriched from blood (not recorded which). This chain connects TRBV9 to TRBJ1-2; 10 nucleotides match TRBD1. CDR3 sequence reads: CASSAGQGDHDGYTF. The CDR3 DNA reads TGTGCCAGCAGCGCCGGACAGGGGGATCACGATGGCTACACCTTC.